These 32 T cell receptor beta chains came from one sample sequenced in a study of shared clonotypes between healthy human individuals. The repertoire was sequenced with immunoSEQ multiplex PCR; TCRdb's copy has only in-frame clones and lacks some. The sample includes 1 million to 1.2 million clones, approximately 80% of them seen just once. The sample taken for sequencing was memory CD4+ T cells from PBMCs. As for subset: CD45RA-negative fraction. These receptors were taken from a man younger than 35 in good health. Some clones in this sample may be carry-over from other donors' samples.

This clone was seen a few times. CDR3 in amino acids: CASQTGGQPQHF. In DNA form, the CDR3 reads TGTGCCAGCCAAACCGGGGGTCAGCCCCAGCATTTT. This chain joins TRBV6-5 and TRBJ1-5; possible D gene TRBD1, 5 bases. Per the germline V gene, CDR1 is MNHEY and CDR2 is SVGAGI. The CDR3 is made up of 12 amino acids. V dropped 8 bases and J dropped 6 bases, with 11 bases sitting between them.

The CDR3 sequence is CASSRSASGSTYEQYF. The CDR3 DNA is TGTGCCAGCTCTCGTTCGGCTAGCGGGTCCACCTACGAGCAGTACTTC. J is TRBJ2-7 and V is TRBV28; 8 bases agree with TRBD2. The CDR3 consists of 16 residues. Germline V gene data show CDR1 as MDHEN and CDR2 as SYDVKM. V was clipped by 8 bases and J by 2 bases; unmatched bases: 14.

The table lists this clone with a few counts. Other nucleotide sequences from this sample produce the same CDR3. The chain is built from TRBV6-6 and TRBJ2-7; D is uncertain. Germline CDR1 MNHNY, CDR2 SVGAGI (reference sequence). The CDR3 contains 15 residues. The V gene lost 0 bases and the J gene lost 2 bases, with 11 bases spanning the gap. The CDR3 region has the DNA TGTGCCAGCAGTTACTCGGGCGGCAGTACCTACGAGCAGTACTTC. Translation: CASSYSGGSTYEQYF.

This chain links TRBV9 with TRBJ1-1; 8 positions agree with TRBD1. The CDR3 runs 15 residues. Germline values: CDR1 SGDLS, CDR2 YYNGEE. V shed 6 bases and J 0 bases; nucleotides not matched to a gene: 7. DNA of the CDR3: TGTGCCAGCACCCAGACAGGGGAGATGAACACTGAAGCTTTCTTT. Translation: CASTQTGEMNTEAFF.

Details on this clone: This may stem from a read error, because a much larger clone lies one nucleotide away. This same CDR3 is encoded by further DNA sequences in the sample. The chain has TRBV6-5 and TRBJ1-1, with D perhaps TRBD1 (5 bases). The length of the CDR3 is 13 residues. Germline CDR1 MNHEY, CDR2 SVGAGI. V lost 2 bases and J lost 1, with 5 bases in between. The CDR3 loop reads CASSYRGNTEAFF. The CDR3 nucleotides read TGTGCCAGCAGTTACAGGGGGAACACTGAAGCTTTCTTT.

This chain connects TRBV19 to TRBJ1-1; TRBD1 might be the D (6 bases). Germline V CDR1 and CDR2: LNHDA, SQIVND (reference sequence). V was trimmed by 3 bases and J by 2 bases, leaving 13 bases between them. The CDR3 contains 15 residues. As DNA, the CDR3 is TGTGCCAGTAGTATGTATGGGACACCTAACACTGAAGCTTTCTTT. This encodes CASSMYGTPNTEAFF.

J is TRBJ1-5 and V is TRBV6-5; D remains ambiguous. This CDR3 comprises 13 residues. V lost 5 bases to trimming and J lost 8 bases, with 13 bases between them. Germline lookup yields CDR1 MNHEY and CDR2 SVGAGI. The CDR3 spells CASSPLTGEPQHF. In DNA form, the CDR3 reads TGTGCCAGCAGTCCACTGACTGGGGAGCCCCAGCATTTT.

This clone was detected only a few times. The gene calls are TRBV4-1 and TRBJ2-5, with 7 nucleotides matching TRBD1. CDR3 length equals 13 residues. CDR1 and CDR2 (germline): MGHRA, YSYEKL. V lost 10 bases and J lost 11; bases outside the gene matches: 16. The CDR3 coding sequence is TGCGCCACCGCCCGATCGACAGGGTTAGAGCAGTACTTC. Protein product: CATARSTGLEQYF.

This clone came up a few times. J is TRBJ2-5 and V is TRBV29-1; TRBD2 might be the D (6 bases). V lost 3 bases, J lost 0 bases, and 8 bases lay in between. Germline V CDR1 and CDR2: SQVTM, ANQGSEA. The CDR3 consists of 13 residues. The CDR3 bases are TGCAGCGTTGATGGGGGGAACCAAGAGACCCAGTACTTC. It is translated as CSVDGGNQETQYF.

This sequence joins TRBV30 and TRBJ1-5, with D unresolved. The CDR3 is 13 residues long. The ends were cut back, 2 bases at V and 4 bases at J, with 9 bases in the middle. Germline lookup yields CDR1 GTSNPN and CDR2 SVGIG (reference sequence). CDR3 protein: CAWSRSRNQPQHF. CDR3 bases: TGTGCCTGGAGTCGGTCCCGTAATCAGCCCCAGCATTTT. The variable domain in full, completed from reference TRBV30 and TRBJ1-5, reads SQTIHQWPATLVQPVGSPLSLECTVEGTSNPNLYWYRQAAGRGLQLLFYSVGIGQISSEVPQNLSASRPQDRQFILSSKKLLLSDSGFYLCAWSRSRNQPQHFGDGTRLSIL.

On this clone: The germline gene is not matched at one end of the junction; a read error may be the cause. CDR3 region: CASSEGGLHSGYGYTF. CDR3 nucleotide sequence: TGTGCCAGCAGCGAAGGGGGACTTCATTCGGGGTATGGCTACACCTTC. The chain has TRBV2 and TRBJ1-2; the D gene is possibly TRBD1 (6 bases). The V gene's germline CDR1 is SNHLY and CDR2 FYNNEI. This CDR3 has 16 residues.

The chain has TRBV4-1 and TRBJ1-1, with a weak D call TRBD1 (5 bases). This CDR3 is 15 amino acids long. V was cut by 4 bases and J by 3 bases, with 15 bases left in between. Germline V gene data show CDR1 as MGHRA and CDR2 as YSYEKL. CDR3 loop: CASSLSPGEHTEAFF. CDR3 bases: TGCGCCAGCAGCCTATCCCCGGGGGAACACACTGAAGCTTTCTTT.

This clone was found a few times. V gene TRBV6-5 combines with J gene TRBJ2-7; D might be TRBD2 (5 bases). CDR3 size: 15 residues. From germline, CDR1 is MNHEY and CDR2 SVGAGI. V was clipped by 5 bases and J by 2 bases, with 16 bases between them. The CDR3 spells CASSTYAGKPYEQYF. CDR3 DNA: TGTGCCAGCAGTACCTACGCCGGGAAACCCTACGAGCAGTACTTC.

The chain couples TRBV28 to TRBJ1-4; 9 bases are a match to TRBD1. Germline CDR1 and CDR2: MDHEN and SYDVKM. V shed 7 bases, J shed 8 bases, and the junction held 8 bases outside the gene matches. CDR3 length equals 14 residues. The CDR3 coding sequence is TGTGCCAGCAACGTGGGACAGGGAGGAGAAAAACTGTTTTTT. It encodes CASNVGQGGEKLFF.

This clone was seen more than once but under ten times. The CDR3 nucleotides are TGTGCCGGGGTAGGGGGCCTCAATCAGCCCCAGCATTTT. Translation: CAGVGGLNQPQHF. V gene TRBV5-8 combines with J gene TRBJ1-5; 7 nucleotides agree with TRBD1. Per the germline V gene, CDR1 is SGHTS and CDR2 is YDEGEE. The V gene end was trimmed by 10 bases and the J gene end by 3 bases; junction bases not matched to a gene: 7. The CDR3 sequence is 13 residues long. Full variable domain (rest looked up from reference TRBV5-8 and TRBJ1-5): EAGVTQSPTHLIKTRGQQATLRCSPISGHTSVYWYQQALGLGLQFLLWYDEGEERNRGNFPPRFSGRQFPNYSSELNVNALELEDSALYLCAGVGGLNQPQHFGDGTRLSIL.

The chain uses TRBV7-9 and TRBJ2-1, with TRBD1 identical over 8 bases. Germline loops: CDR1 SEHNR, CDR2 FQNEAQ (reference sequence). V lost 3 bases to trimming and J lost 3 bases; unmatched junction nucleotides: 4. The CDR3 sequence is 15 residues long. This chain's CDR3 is CASSFRQGIYNEQFF. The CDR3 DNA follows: TGTGCCAGCAGCTTCAGACAGGGGATCTACAATGAGCAGTTCTTC.

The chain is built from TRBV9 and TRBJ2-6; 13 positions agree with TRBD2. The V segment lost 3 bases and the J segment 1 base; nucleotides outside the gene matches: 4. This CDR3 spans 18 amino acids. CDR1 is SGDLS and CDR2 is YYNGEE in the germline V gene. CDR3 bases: TGTGCCAGCAGCGACGGACTAGCGGGAGAGTCTGGGGCCAACGTCCTGACTTTC. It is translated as CASSDGLAGESGANVLTF.

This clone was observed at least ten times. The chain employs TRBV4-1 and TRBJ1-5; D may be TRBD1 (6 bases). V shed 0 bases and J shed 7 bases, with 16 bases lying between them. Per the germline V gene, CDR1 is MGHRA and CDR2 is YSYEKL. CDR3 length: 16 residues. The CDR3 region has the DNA TGCGCCAGCAGCCAAGATTTAAGCAGGGGTTGGCAGCCCCAGCATTTT. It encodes CASSQDLSRGWQPQHF.

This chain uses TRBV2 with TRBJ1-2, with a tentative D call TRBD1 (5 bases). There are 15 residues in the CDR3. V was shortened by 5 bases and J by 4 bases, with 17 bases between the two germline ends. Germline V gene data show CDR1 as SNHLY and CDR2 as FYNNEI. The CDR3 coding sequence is TGTGCCAGCAGTAGAGGGGCAGCAATAACCTATGGCTACACCTTC. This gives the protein CASSRGAAITYGYTF.

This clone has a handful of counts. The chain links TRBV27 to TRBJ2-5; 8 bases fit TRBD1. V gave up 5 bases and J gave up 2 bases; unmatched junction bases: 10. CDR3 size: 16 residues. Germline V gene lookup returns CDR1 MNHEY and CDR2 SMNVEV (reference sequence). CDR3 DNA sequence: TGTGCCAGCAGTGGCAGGGGCAGGGGGCAGCAAGAGACCCAGTACTTC. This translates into CASSGRGRGQQETQYF.

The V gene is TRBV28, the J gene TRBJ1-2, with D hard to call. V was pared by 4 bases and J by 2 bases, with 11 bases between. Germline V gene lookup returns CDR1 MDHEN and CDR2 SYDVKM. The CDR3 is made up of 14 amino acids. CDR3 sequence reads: CASSSVRANYGYTF. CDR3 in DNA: TGTGCCAGCAGTTCCGTCCGGGCGAACTATGGCTACACCTTC.

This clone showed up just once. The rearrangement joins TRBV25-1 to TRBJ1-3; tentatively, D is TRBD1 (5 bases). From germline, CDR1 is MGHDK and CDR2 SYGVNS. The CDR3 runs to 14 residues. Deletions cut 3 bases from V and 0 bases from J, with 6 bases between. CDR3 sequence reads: CASSDRVSGNTIYF. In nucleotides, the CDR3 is TGTGCCAGCAGTGACAGGGTCTCTGGAAACACCATATATTTT.

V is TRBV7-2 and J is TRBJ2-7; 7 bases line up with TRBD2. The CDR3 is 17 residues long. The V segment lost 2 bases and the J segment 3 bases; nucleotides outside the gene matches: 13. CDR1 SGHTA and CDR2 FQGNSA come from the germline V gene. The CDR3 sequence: CASSLNLPTSSFYEQYF. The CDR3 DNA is TGTGCCAGCAGCTTAAATCTGCCGACTAGCTCTTTCTACGAGCAGTACTTC.

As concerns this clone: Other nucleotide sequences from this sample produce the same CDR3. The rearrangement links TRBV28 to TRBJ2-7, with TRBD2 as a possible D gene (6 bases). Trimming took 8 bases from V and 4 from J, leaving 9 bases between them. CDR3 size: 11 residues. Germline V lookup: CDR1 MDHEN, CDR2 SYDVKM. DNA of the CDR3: TGTGCCAGCTTGGGGGGTTACGAGCAGTACTTC. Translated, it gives CASLGGYEQYF.

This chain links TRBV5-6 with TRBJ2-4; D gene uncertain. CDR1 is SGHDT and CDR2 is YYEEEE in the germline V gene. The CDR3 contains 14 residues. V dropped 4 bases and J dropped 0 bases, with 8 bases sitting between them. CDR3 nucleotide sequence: TGTGCCAGCAGCCCGGCACTAGCCAAAAACATTCAGTACTTC. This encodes CASSPALAKNIQYF.

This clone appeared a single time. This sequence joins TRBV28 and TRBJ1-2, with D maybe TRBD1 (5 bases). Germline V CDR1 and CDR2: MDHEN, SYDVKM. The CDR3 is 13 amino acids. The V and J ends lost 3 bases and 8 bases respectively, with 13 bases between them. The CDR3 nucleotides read TGTGCCAGCAGTTTTTCAGGGCGAGGAGGCTACACCTTC. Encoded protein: CASSFSGRGGYTF.

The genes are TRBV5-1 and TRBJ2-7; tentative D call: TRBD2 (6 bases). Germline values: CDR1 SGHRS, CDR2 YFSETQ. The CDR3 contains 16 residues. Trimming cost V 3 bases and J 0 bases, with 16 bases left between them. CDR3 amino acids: CASSWAGQARSYEQYF. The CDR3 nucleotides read TGCGCCAGCAGCTGGGCGGGGCAGGCCCGCTCCTACGAGCAGTACTTC.

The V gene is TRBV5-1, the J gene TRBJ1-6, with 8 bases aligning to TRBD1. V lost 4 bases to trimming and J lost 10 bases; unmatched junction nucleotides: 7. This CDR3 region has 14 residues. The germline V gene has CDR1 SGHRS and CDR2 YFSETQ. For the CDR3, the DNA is TGCGCCAGCAGCCCGGACAGGGCAGGCTCACCCCTCCACTTT. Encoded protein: CASSPDRAGSPLHF.

CDR3 protein: CASSLSAQLNTEAFF. DNA for the CDR3: TGCGCCAGCAGCCTAAGTGCACAGTTGAACACTGAAGCTTTCTTT. The J gene is TRBJ1-1, the V gene TRBV4-1; D ambiguous. This CDR3 is 15 amino acids long. V was clipped by 4 bases and J by 0 bases, with 12 bases between them. Per the germline V gene, CDR1 is MGHRA and CDR2 is YSYEKL.

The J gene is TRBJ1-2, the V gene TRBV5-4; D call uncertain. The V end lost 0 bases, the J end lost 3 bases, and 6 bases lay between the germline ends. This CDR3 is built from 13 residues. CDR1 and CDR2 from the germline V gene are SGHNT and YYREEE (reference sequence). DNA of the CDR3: TGTGCCAGCAGCTTGGAACAGTACTATGGCTACACCTTC. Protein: CASSLEQYYGYTF.

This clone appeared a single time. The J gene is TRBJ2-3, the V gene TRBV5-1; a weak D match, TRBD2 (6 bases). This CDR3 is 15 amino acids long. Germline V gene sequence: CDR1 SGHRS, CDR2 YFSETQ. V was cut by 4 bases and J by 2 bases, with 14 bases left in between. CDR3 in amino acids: CASSLTRGYTDTQYF. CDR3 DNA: TGCGCCAGCAGCCTGACGCGGGGTTACACAGATACGCAGTATTTT. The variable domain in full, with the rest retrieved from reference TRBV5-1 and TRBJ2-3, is KAGVTQTPRYLIKTRGQQVTLSCSPISGHRSVSWYQQTPGQGLQFLFEYFSETQRNKGNFPGRFSGRQFSNSRSEMNVSTLELGDSALYLCASSLTRGYTDTQYFGPGTRLTVL.

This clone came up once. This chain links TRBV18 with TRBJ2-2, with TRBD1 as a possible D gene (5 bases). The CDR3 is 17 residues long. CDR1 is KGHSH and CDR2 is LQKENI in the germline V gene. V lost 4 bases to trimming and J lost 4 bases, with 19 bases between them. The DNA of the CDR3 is TGTGCCAGCTCACATTCACTTACCAGGGTCGGCACCGGGGAGCTGTTTTTT. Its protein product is CASSHSLTRVGTGELFF. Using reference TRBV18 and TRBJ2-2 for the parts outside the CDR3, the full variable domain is NAGVMQNPRHLVRRRGQEARLRCSPMKGHSHVYWYRQLPEEGLKFMVYLQKENIIDESGMPKERFSAEFPKEGPSILRIQQVVRGDSAAYFCASSHSLTRVGTGELFFGEGSRLTVL.